This record looks at one T cell receptor beta chain sequence and its context. Its specificity is unknown. These data originate in a study of regulatory T cells in long-lasting Graves disease. Study-level findings and limits: Persistent patients shared more public clonotypes (approximately 2,500) than new patients (approximately 900).

Time point meaning: newly diagnosed GD, antithyroid drugs for less than 3 months. There was RNA extracted from PBMCs, and the TCR library was made from it. The collection involved drawing roughly 9 milliliters of peripheral blood into EDTA tubes. Germline CDR1 and CDR2: KGHSH and LQKENI. Trimming took 1 base from V and 1 from J; bases not matched to a gene: 3. CDR3 length equals 15 residues. According to the study, TCR beta libraries were built with iRepertoire HTBI primers and CDR3-region Arm-PCR. MiXCR, run by TCRdb on the multiplex PCR reads, gives a single entry per CDR3 protein. Counted here are approximately 400,000 distinct CDR3 sequences, 15% occurring once; the ten biggest clones make up approximately 7.8%. These data are also associated with another study on T cells in Graves' hyperthyroidism and ophthalmopathy. That study adds: During a first-round RT-PCR of the TCR CDR3, the HTBI primer set was used. Ophthalmopathy got predicted by the model a median roughly six months before its onset.

The material was peripheral blood mononuclear cells (PBMCs), obtained at new diagnosis, from a patient treated with antithyroid drugs. The sequence came from a woman in her forties with Graves disease. The gene calls are TRBV18 and TRBJ1-1; 7 bases agree with TRBD1. As DNA, the CDR3 is TGTGCCAGCTCACCACAAAACAGGGGGAACACTGAAGCTTTCTTT. It is translated as CASSPQNRGNTEAFF. Variable domain in full (rest from reference TRBV18 and TRBJ1-1): NAGVMQNPRHLVRRRGQEARLRCSPMKGHSHVYWYRQLPEEGLKFMVYLQKENIIDESGMPKERFSAEFPKEGPSILRIQQVVRGDSAAYFCASSPQNRGNTEAFFGQGTRLTVV.